These 14 T cell receptor beta chains share one sample of origin, sequenced in a study of blood T cell repertoires in COVID-19. Only in-frame clones appear in the TCRdb table, and some are missing; sequencing was by immunoSEQ multiplex PCR. Here the sample spans a few hundred thousand clones, about 80% being singletons. Sequencing used PBMCs or T cells enriched from blood (not recorded which). The receptors originated from a woman in her thirties or forties with acute COVID-19.

The chain employs TRBV2 and TRBJ1-6; D gene unclear. This CDR3 is built from 15 residues. With 4 bases removed from V and 5 bases from J, the gap between germline ends came to 12 bases. Germline CDR1 reads SNHLY; CDR2 reads FYNNEI. The CDR3 sequence is CASSGLRSDNSPLHF. In DNA form, the CDR3 reads TGTGCCAGCAGTGGTTTGCGGTCGGATAATTCACCCCTCCACTTT.

The rearrangement joins TRBV21-1 to TRBJ2-2; the D segment call TRBD2 is taken from the table without a DNA check. TRBV21-1 is classified as a pseudogene. CDR3 size: 19 residues. Here the CDR3 reads CASSKEERTSGENTGELFF. Here the CDR3 DNA reads TGTGCCAGCAGCAAAGAAGAAAGGACTAGCGGAGAAAACACCGGGGAGCTGTTTTTT.

The gene calls are TRBV27 and TRBJ2-1; 7 positions agree with TRBD1. Germline-derived CDR1 and CDR2 are MNHEY and SMNVEV (reference sequence). This CDR3 comprises 18 residues. J gave up 0 bases and V 7 bases, and 15 bases lay outside the gene matches. CDR3 loop: CASNLDRVSHSSYNEQFF. As DNA, the CDR3 is TGTGCCAGCAATCTAGACAGGGTTTCCCATAGCTCCTACAATGAGCAGTTCTTC.

The genes are TRBV4-2 and TRBJ1-3, with TRBD1 matching 11 bases. J gave up 3 bases and V 3 bases, and 10 bases lay outside the gene matches. The CDR3 length is 18 residues. The germline CDR1 and CDR2 sequences are LGHNA and YNFKEQ. The CDR3 bases are TGTGCCAGCAGCCAGGACAGGGGGCCCGCTCTCATTGGAAACACCATATATTTT. It encodes CASSQDRGPALIGNTIYF.

This clone was observed once. The gene calls are TRBV27 and TRBJ1-2; TRBD1 matches 9 bases. There are 13 residues in the CDR3. J gave up 6 bases and V 4 bases, and 3 bases lay outside the gene matches. Germline V gene data show CDR1 as MNHEY and CDR2 as SMNVEV (reference sequence). CDR3 sequence: CASSWDRVDGYTF. In nucleotides, the CDR3 is TGTGCCAGCAGTTGGGACAGGGTGGATGGCTACACCTTC.

CDR3: CASRSRGLNTEAFF. In DNA, the CDR3 is TGTGCCAGCAGATCAAGGGGCCTGAACACTGAAGCTTTCTTT. The chain recombines TRBV2 with TRBJ1-1; maybe TRBD1 (5 bases). Trimming shortened V by 6 bases and J by 0 bases, and 11 bases separated the two germline ends. The V gene's germline CDR1 is SNHLY and CDR2 FYNNEI. The CDR3 is 14 amino acids.

This chain joins TRBV4-2 and TRBJ1-5; D not resolved. Germline V lookup: CDR1 LGHNA, CDR2 YNFKEQ. CDR3 length: 17 amino acids. The germline V and J ends were trimmed by 0 bases and 0 bases, with 12 bases remaining between them. CDR3 nucleotide sequence: TGTGCCAGCAGCCAAGAAGGACTAATCAATAGCAATCAGCCCCAGCATTTT. Amino acids: CASSQEGLINSNQPQHF.

This clone was seen just once. The CDR3 here is CASSVAGTGIYGYTF. The CDR3 DNA reads TGTGCCAGCAGCGTAGCTGGGACAGGGATCTATGGCTACACCTTC. The rearrangement joins TRBV9 to TRBJ1-2; 9 nucleotides agree with TRBD1. CDR1 is SGDLS, CDR2 YYNGEE, per germline. The CDR3 runs to 15 residues. V lost 0 bases to trimming and J lost 4 bases; unmatched junction nucleotides: 4.

The J gene is TRBJ2-5, the V gene TRBV19; 8 bases line up with TRBD1. Germline CDR1 and CDR2: LNHDA and SQIVND (reference sequence). V trimming: 10 bases; J trimming: 5 bases; junction bases outside the gene matches: 12. The CDR3 consists of 14 residues. The CDR3 DNA reads TGTGCCACTATGGGGGGCAGGGGGCTGGAGACCCAGTACTTC. Protein product: CATMGGRGLETQYF. The full variable domain, completed using reference TRBV19 and TRBJ2-5, is DGGITQSPKYLFRKEGQNVTLSCEQNLNHDAMYWYRQDPGQGLRLIYYSQIVNDFQKGDIAEGYSVSREKKESFPLTVTSAQKNPTAFYLCATMGGRGLETQYFGPGTRLLVL.

In this sample, this clone turned up once. The V gene is TRBV4-2, the J gene TRBJ2-5; weak D call: TRBD2 (7 bases). CDR3 length equals 17 residues. Germline loops: CDR1 LGHNA, CDR2 YNFKEQ. Trimming pared 2 bases from V and 5 bases from J, leaving 21 bases between. The CDR3 bases are TGTGCCAGCAGCCAATCGACGGGGGGCCGCTATGGGGAGACCCAGTACTTC. Translating it yields CASSQSTGGRYGETQYF.

The chain carries TRBV6-5 and TRBJ2-3, with a possible D match to TRBD2 (5 bases). This CDR3 has 13 residues. Looked up from germline, CDR1 is MNHEY and CDR2 is SVGAGI. V gave up 6 bases and J gave up 1 base, with 8 bases separating them. The CDR3 DNA reads TGTGCCAGCAGCGAGGGAGGCACAGATACGCAGTATTTT. This gives the protein CASSEGGTDTQYF.

This chain links TRBV4-2 with TRBJ1-2; D is ambiguous. This CDR3 contains 14 residues. Germline V gene data show CDR1 as LGHNA and CDR2 as YNFKEQ. The V end was cut by 0 bases, the J end by 2 bases, with 7 bases between. The CDR3 is CASSQDQLNYGYTF. CDR3 sequence (DNA): TGTGCCAGCAGCCAAGATCAACTGAACTATGGCTACACCTTC.

This chain links TRBV7-2 with TRBJ1-5; 8 bases line up with TRBD1. CDR3 size: 14 residues. The junction had 5 bases not matched to a gene; V was cut back by 8 bases and J by 2 bases. Germline assignment: CDR1 SGHTA and CDR2 FQGNSA. The CDR3 loop reads CASGLQGGNQPQHF. The CDR3 DNA reads as TGTGCCAGCGGATTACAGGGGGGCAATCAGCCCCAGCATTTT. Drawing the rest from reference TRBV7-2 and TRBJ1-5, the complete variable domain is GAGVSQSPSNKVTEKGKDVELRCDPISGHTALYWYRQSLGQGLEFLIYFQGNSAPDKSGLPSDRFSAERTGGSVSTLTIQRTQQEDSAVYLCASGLQGGNQPQHFGDGTRLSIL.

The V and J genes are TRBV10-1 and TRBJ2-2; 7 positions match TRBD1. V lost 2 bases and J lost 2; bases outside the gene matches: 8. Germline V gene data show CDR1 as WNHNN and CDR2 as SYGVQD (reference sequence). CDR3 length equals 17 residues. CDR3 coding DNA: TGCGCCAGCAGTGAGGGAATGAGACAGGGAAACACCGGGGAGCTGTTTTTT. Translating it yields CASSEGMRQGNTGELFF.